The entry that follows covers one T cell receptor beta chain sequence. This sample is part of a study of T cell changes during pregnancy in multiple sclerosis. Trimming took off 1 base at V and 3 bases at J, with 22 bases between the two ends. The CDR3 length is 19 residues. In germline, CDR1 is SGHTA, CDR2 FQGNSA. Assay used: immunoSEQ multiplex PCR; TCRdb lists only in-frame clones, some missing. The table shows about 110,000 clones, with 80% to 95% occurring only once. The receptor's source is a female donor with multiple sclerosis, enrolled in a pregnancy study. Sequencing was performed on peripheral blood, taken after pregnancy. The V call is TRBV7-2, the J call TRBJ1-5; tentative D call: TRBD1 (6 bases). The chain's CDR3 is CASSLVGTGISEYNQPQHF. The CDR3 nucleotides read TGTGCCAGCAGCTTAGTCGGTACAGGGATTTCCGAATACAATCAGCCCCAGCATTTT.